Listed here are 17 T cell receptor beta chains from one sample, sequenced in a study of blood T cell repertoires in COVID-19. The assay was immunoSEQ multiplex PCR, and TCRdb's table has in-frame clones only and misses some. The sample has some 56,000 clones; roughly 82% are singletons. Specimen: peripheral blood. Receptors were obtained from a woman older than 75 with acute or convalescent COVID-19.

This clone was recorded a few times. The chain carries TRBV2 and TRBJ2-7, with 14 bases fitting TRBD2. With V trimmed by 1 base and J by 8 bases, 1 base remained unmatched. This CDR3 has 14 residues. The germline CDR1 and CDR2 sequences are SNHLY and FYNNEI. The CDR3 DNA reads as TGTGCCAGCAGTGAAGGGACTAGCGGGAGGAAGCAGTACGTC. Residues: CASSEGTSGRKQYV.

For the CDR3, the DNA is TGTGCCAGTAGTACCTCGGGCCGGGGGGCAACTAATGAAAAACTGTTTTTT. Translation: CASSTSGRGATNEKLFF. The V call is TRBV19, the J call TRBJ1-4; D is possibly TRBD1 (5 bases). This CDR3 has 17 residues. Germline V gene data show CDR1 as LNHDA and CDR2 as SQIVND (reference sequence). Trimming stripped 4 bases from V and 0 bases from J, with 15 bases between.

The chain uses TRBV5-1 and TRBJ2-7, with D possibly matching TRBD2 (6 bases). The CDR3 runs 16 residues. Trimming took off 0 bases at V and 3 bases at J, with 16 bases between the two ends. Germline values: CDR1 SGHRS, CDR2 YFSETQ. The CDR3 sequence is CASSLAPQGGYYEQYV. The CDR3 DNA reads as TGCGCCAGCAGCTTGGCCCCTCAGGGAGGCTACTACGAGCAGTACGTC.

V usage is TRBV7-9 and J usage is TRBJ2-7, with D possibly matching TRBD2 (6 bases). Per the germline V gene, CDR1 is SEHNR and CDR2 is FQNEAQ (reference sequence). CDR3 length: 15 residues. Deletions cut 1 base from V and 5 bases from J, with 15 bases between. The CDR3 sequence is CASSLGGTPVHEQYV. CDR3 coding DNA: TGTGCCAGCAGCTTAGGCGGGACTCCTGTCCACGAGCAGTACGTC.

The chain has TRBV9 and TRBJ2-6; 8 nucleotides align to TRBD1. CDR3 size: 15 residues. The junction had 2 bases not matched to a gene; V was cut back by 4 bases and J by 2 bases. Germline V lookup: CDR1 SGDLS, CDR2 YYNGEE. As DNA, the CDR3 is TGTGCCAGCAGCCCAGGGGGCACTGGGGCCAACGTCCTGACTTTC. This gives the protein CASSPGGTGANVLTF.

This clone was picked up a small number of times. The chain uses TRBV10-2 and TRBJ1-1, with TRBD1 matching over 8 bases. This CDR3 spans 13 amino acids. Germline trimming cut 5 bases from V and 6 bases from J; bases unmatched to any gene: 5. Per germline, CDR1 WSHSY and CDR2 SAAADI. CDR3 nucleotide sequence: TGCGCCAGCAGTTTCGACAGGGGTTCTGAAGCTTTCTTT. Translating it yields CASSFDRGSEAFF.

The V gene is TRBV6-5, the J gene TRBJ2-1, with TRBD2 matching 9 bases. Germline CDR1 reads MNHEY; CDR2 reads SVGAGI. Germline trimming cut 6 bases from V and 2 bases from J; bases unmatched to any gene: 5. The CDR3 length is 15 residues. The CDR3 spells CASSGLAGAYNEQFF. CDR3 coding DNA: TGTGCCAGCAGCGGGTTAGCGGGGGCCTACAATGAGCAGTTCTTC.

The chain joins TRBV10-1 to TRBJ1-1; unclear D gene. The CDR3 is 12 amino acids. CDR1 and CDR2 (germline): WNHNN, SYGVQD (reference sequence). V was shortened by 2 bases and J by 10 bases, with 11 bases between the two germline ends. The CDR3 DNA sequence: TGCGCCAGCAGTGAGGTGGCTCTCCCAGCTTTCTTT. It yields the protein CASSEVALPAFF.

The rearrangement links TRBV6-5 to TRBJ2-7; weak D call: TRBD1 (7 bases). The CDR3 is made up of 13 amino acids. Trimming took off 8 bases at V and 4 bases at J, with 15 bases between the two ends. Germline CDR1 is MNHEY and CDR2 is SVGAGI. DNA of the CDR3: TGTGCCAGCTCGGGGGACAGCTCTTACGAGCAGTACGTC. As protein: CASSGDSSYEQYV.

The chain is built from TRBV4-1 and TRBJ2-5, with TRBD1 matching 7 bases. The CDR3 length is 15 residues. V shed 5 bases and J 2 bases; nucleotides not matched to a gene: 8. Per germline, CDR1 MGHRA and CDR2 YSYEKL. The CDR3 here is CASSFRGLGQETQYF. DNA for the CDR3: TGCGCCAGCAGCTTTAGGGGGCTGGGGCAAGAGACCCAGTACTTC.

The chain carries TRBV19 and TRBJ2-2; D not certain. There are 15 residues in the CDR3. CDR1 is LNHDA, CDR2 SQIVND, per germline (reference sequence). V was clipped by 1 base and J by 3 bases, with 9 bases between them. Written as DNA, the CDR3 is TGTGCCAGTAGTATAGTGGGCTTGCACACCGGGGAGCTGTTTTTT. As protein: CASSIVGLHTGELFF.

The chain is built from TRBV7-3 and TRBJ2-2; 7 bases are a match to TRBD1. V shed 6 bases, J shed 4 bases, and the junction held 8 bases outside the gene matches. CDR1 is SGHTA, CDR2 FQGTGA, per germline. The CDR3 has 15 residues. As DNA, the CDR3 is TGTGCCAGCAGAGAACAGGGGTCAGGCACCGGGGAGCTGTTTTTT. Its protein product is CASREQGSGTGELFF.

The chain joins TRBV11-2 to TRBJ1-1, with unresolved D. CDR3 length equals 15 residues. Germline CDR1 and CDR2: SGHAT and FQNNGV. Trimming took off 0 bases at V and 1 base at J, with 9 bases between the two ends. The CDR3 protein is CASSLEPGQNTEAFF. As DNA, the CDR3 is TGTGCCAGCAGCTTAGAGCCAGGCCAGAACACTGAAGCTTTCTTT.

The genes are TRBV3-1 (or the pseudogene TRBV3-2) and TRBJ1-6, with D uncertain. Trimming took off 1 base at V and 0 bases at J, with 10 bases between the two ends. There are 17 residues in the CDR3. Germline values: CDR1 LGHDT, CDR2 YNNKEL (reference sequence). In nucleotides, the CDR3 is TGTGCCAGCAGCCAAGTAGACCGGAGCTCCTATAATTCACCCCTCCACTTT. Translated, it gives CASSQVDRSSYNSPLHF.

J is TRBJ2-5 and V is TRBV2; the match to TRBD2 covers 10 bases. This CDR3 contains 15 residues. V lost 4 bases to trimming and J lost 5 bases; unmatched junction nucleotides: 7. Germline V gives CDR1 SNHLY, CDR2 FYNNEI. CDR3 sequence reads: CASSVASGSGETQYF. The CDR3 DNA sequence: TGTGCCAGCAGTGTAGCTAGCGGGAGTGGGGAGACCCAGTACTTC.

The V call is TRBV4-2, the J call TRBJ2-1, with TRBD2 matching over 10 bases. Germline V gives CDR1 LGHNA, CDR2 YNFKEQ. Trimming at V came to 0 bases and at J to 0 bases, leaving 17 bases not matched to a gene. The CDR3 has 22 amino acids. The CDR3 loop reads CASSQDANQRLAGARSYNEQFF. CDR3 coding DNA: TGTGCCAGCAGCCAAGATGCAAATCAGAGACTAGCGGGCGCCCGCTCCTACAATGAGCAGTTCTTC.

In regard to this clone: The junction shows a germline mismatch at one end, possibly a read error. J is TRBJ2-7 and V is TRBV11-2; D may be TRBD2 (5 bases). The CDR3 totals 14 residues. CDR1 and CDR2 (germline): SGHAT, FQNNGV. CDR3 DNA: TGTGCCAGCAGCTTTACGCCGGGGTCCTCCGAGCAGTACTTC. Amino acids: CASSFTPGSSEQYF.